The 22 T cell receptor beta chains in this list originate from one sample, sequenced in a study of T cells after somatic rescue of genetic block. Repertoires were generated with immunoSEQ multiplex PCR, while TCRdb's copy carries only in-frame clones and drops some. The sample has around 57,000 clones; approximately 96% are singletons. Material for sequencing was peripheral blood mononuclear cells (PBMCs). The receptors were sampled from a child less than two years old.

This clone was recorded only once. The chain links TRBV21-1 to TRBJ2-1; the D segment call TRBD2 is taken from the table without a DNA check. TRBV21-1 is a known pseudogene. The CDR3 has 19 residues. The CDR3 DNA reads as TGTGCCAGCAGCAAAGAGGGACTAGCGGGACGAACTTCCTACAATGAGCAGTTCTTC. This gives the protein CASSKEGLAGRTSYNEQFF.

The chain recombines TRBV28 with TRBJ1-2, with 8 bases fitting TRBD1. The length of the CDR3 is 13 residues. In germline, CDR1 is MDHEN, CDR2 SYDVKM. Trimming cost V 7 bases and J 7 bases; bases outside gene matches: 8. This chain's CDR3 is CASIKRDRTGYTF. As DNA, the CDR3 is TGTGCCAGCATCAAGAGGGACAGGACTGGCTACACCTTC.

This sequence joins TRBV4-2 and TRBJ2-2; 8 nucleotides agree with TRBD2. The CDR3 contains 16 residues. CDR1 and CDR2 from the germline V gene are LGHNA and YNFKEQ. The J segment lost 0 bases and the V segment lost 3 bases, leaving 3 bases of the junction unmatched. DNA of the CDR3: TGTGCCAGCAGCCAGAGACTAGCGTCGAACACCGGGGAGCTGTTTTTT. This codes for CASSQRLASNTGELFF.

This chain uses TRBV7-2 with TRBJ1-2; no definite D call. Looked up from germline, CDR1 is SGHTA and CDR2 is FQGNSA. The length of the CDR3 is 13 residues. Trimming pared 2 bases from V and 7 bases from J, leaving 11 bases between. The CDR3 region has the DNA TGTGCCAGCAGCTTACTGGAGATGGGTGGCTACACCTTC. Translation: CASSLLEMGGYTF.

The CDR3 DNA follows: TGTGCCAGCAGCTTAGCCAAAAACATTCAGTACTTC. This translates into CASSLAKNIQYF. This rearrangement joins TRBV7-2 to TRBJ2-4; D gene ambiguous. Deletions cut 0 bases from V and 3 bases from J, with 0 bases between. This CDR3 has 12 amino acids. Germline V gene data show CDR1 as SGHTA and CDR2 as FQGNSA.

The CDR3 coding sequence is TGTGCCAGTAGTATAATCATGATGGGGCAGGATACGCAGTATTTT. Translating it yields CASSIIMMGQDTQYF. This chain uses TRBV19 with TRBJ2-3, with D possibly matching TRBD1 (5 bases). Germline assignment: CDR1 LNHDA and CDR2 SQIVND (reference sequence). The CDR3 spans 15 residues. V was cut by 2 bases and J by 6 bases, with 15 bases left in between.

The rearrangement links TRBV7-2 to TRBJ1-1; no reliable D call. CDR1 SGHTA and CDR2 FQGNSA come from the germline V gene. This CDR3 comprises 13 residues. V gave up 1 base and J gave up 3 bases, with 6 bases separating them. The CDR3: CASSLELYTEAFF. The CDR3 bases are TGTGCCAGCAGCTTAGAATTGTACACTGAAGCTTTCTTT.

The V call is TRBV6-5, the J call TRBJ2-5; possibly TRBD2 for D (6 bases). There are 14 residues in the CDR3. Germline V CDR1 and CDR2: MNHEY, SVGAGI. Trimming cost V 2 bases and J 4 bases, with 11 bases left between them. The CDR3 DNA is TGTGCCAGCAGTTACCCTGGGGGAGGAGAGACCCAGTACTTC. Translation: CASSYPGGGETQYF.

This chain joins TRBV19 and TRBJ2-7, with D possibly TRBD2 on 6 matching bases. The germline gives CDR1 LNHDA, CDR2 SQIVND (reference sequence). The V end lost 0 bases, the J end lost 6 bases, and 9 bases lay between the germline ends. CDR3 length: 13 amino acids. This CDR3 reads CASSIELAGEQYF. The CDR3 nucleotides read TGTGCCAGTAGTATAGAACTAGCTGGCGAGCAGTACTTC.

This sequence joins TRBV7-9 and TRBJ2-7, with TRBD1 identical over 8 bases. Losses at the gene ends were 5 bases for V and 3 bases for J; bases not matched to a gene: 9. CDR3 size: 15 residues. From germline, CDR1 is SEHNR and CDR2 FQNEAQ (reference sequence). The CDR3 spells CASSNDRGNIYEQYF. CDR3 in DNA: TGTGCCAGCAGCAACGACAGGGGAAACATCTACGAGCAGTACTTC.

The V gene is TRBV5-4, the J gene TRBJ2-5; weak D call: TRBD2 (6 bases). Germline V gives CDR1 SGHNT, CDR2 YYREEE (reference sequence). Between the trimmed V and J ends, which lost 1 base and 3 bases, there was a span of 13 bases. This CDR3 comprises 15 residues. CDR3 bases: TGTGCCAGCAGCTTGCGCAGTGGCGGGGAAGAGACCCAGTACTTC. Its translation: CASSLRSGGEETQYF.

This clone was seen once. The chain is built from TRBV7-9 and TRBJ1-3, with TRBD1 identical over 10 bases. The CDR3 has 17 residues. In germline, CDR1 is SEHNR, CDR2 FQNEAQ (reference sequence). J lost 0 bases, V lost 3 bases, and 5 bases had no gene match. In DNA form, the CDR3 reads TGTGCCAGCAGCTTGGACCGGGACAGGGGCTCTGGAAACACCATATATTTT. This translates into CASSLDRDRGSGNTIYF. Full variable domain (outside the CDR3, taken from reference TRBV7-9 and TRBJ1-3): DTGVSQNPRHKITKRGQNVTFRCDPISEHNRLYWYRQTLGQGPEFLTYFQNEAQLEKSRLLSDRFSAERPKGSFSTLEIQRTEQGDSAMYLCASSLDRDRGSGNTIYFGEGSWLTVV.

This clone was picked up a small number of times. The V gene is TRBV30, the J gene TRBJ2-7; 9 bases match TRBD2. CDR1 is GTSNPN, CDR2 SVGIG, per germline (reference sequence). J lost 2 bases, V lost 1 base, and 6 bases had no gene match. The CDR3 is made up of 15 amino acids. CDR3 coding DNA: TGTGCCTGGAGTGGGGGGTTAGCGGGAGCCTACGAGCAGTACTTC. Protein: CAWSGGLAGAYEQYF.

CDR3 nucleotide sequence: TGTGCCAGCAGCTTAGATTTAGCGGGCTCCTACAATGAGCAGTTCTTC. Translated, it gives CASSLDLAGSYNEQFF. The chain couples TRBV11-3 to TRBJ2-1, with 7 bases aligning to TRBD2. The J segment lost 0 bases and the V segment lost 0 bases, leaving 2 bases of the junction unmatched. The CDR3 contains 16 residues. Germline lookup yields CDR1 SGHNT and CDR2 YENEEA.

The chain combines TRBV28 with TRBJ2-5, with D unresolved. Germline-derived CDR1 and CDR2 are MDHEN and SYDVKM. The ends were cut back, 6 bases at V and 1 base at J, with 9 bases in the middle. This CDR3 comprises 13 residues. The DNA of the CDR3 is TGTGCCAGCAGCTCCTTACCCCAAGAGACCCAGTACTTC. Translation gives CASSSLPQETQYF.

The chain carries TRBV2 and TRBJ2-5; 8 bases map to TRBD1. The CDR3 covers 12 residues. Germline V lookup: CDR1 SNHLY, CDR2 FYNNEI. The J segment lost 5 bases and the V segment lost 10 bases, leaving 6 bases of the junction unmatched. The DNA of the CDR3 is TGTGCCACCAGGGGGCTGACGGAGACCCAGTACTTC. Protein product: CATRGLTETQYF.

The J gene is TRBJ2-7, the V gene TRBV4-3, with 8 bases aligning to TRBD1. Germline trimming cut 1 base from V and 3 bases from J; bases unmatched to any gene: 8. Germline loops: CDR1 LGHNA, CDR2 YSLEER. The CDR3 sequence is 16 residues long. The CDR3 DNA is TGCGCCAGCAGCCAAGGCCCAGGGGGCGCATTCTACGAGCAGTACTTC. Translated, it gives CASSQGPGGAFYEQYF.

V usage is TRBV11-2 and J usage is TRBJ2-1; D uncertain. V was shortened by 5 bases and J by 8 bases, with 7 bases between the two germline ends. The length of the CDR3 is 11 residues. Germline V gene lookup returns CDR1 SGHAT and CDR2 FQNNGV. DNA of the CDR3: TGTGCCAGCAGCCGCCCCCATGAGCAGTTCTTC. It yields the protein CASSRPHEQFF.

The V and J genes are TRBV4-1 and TRBJ2-1, with 14 bases lining up with TRBD2. The CDR3 loop spans 17 amino acids. The trim removed 4 bases at V and 9 bases at J, leaving 11 bases unmatched. Germline values: CDR1 MGHRA, CDR2 YSYEKL. The CDR3 nucleotides read TGCGCCAGCAGCCGAACGGGGACTAGCGGGAGTTTGGGTGAGCAGTTCTTC. Translation gives CASSRTGTSGSLGEQFF.

The chain carries TRBV6-6 and TRBJ2-3, with D perhaps TRBD2 (6 bases). V was cut by 8 bases and J by 5 bases, with 11 bases left in between. In germline, CDR1 is MNHNY, CDR2 SVGAGI (reference sequence). The CDR3 is 12 amino acids. CDR3 sequence (DNA): TGTGCCAGCCGGGGAGGTCAAGATACGCAGTATTTT. Its translation is CASRGGQDTQYF.

The chain combines TRBV10-1 with TRBJ2-3; 9 bases fit TRBD2. The V gene end was trimmed by 3 bases and the J gene end by 7 bases; junction bases not matched to a gene: 11. Germline V CDR1 and CDR2: WNHNN, SYGVQD (reference sequence). The CDR3 is 16 amino acids. Written as DNA, the CDR3 is TGCGCCAGCAGTGAACGGGTAGCGGGAGAAGGGAATACGCAGTATTTT. It codes for CASSERVAGEGNTQYF.

V and J are TRBV10-3 and TRBJ2-7; D not resolved. The length of the CDR3 is 12 residues. The germline V and J ends were trimmed by 3 bases and 5 bases, with 8 bases remaining between them. Germline CDR1 ENHRY, CDR2 SYGVKD. DNA for the CDR3: TGTGCCATCAGTGAAAGGGAAAACGAGCAGTACTTC. It codes for CAISERENEQYF.